The present T cell receptor beta chain was sequenced within a study of T cell changes during pregnancy in multiple sclerosis. Assay: immunoSEQ multiplex PCR; the TCRdb copy retains only in-frame clones and omits some. This table has about 40,000 clones, about 90% appearing once. The CDR3 covers 15 residues. Trimming cost V 3 bases and J 2 bases; bases outside gene matches: 3. Germline values: CDR1 SGDLS, CDR2 YYNGEE. The TCR comes from a female donor in good health, enrolled as a control in a pregnancy study. The sample consisted of CD4+ T cells from peripheral blood mononuclear cells, taken in the third trimester of pregnancy. V and J are TRBV9 and TRBJ2-7, with 12 positions matching TRBD2. CDR3 region: CASSEGLAGAYEQYF. CDR3 sequence (DNA): TGTGCCAGCAGCGAGGGACTAGCGGGTGCCTACGAGCAGTACTTC. Full variable domain (missing parts from reference TRBV9 and TRBJ2-7): DSGVTQTPKHLITATGQRVTLRCSPRSGDLSVYWYQQSLDQGLQFLIQYYNGEERAKGNILERFSAQQFPDLHSELNLSSLELGDSALYFCASSEGLAGAYEQYFGPGTRLTVT.